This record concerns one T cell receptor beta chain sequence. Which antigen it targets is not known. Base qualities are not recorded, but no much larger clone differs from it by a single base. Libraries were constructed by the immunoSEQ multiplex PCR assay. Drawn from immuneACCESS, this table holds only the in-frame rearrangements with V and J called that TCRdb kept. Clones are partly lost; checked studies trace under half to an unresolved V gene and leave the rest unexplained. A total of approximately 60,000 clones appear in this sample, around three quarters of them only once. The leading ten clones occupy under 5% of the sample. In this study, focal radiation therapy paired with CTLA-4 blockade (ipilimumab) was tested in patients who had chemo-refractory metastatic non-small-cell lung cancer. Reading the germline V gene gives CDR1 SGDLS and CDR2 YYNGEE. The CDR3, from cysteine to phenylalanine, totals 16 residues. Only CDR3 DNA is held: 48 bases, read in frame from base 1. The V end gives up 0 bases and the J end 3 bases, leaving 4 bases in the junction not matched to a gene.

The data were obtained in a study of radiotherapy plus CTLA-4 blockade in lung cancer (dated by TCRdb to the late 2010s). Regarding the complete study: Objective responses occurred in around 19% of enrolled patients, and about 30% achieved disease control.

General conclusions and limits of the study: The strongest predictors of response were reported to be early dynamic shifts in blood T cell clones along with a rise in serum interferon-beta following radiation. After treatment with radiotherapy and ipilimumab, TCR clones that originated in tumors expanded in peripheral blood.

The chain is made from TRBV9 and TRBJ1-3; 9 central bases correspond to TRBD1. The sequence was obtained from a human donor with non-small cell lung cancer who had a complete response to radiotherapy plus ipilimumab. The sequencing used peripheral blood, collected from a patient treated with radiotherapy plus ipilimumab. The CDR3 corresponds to CASSVGKTGGGNTIYF. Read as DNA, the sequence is TGTGCCAGCAGCGTAGGAAAGACAGGGGGTGGAAACACCATATATTTT.